This is a list of T cell receptor beta chains from one sample in a study of early T cells in non-severe SARS-CoV-2 infection. TCRdb passed the 5' RACE reads through MiXCR, listing each CDR3 protein once. Seen here are tens of thousands of distinct CDR3 sequences, approximately 6% observed once, and the top ten hold around 6.8%. The source material was whole blood. The receptor source for this set is an adult who was a healthcare worker with PCR-confirmed SARS-CoV-2 infection or an uninfected control (not recorded which). The CDR3 runs from the conserved cysteine through the conserved F or W. A D gene is named only where the DNA matches it firmly. Size values are once, few and many counts, or a class for expanded clones, and some rows have none.

d_call,cdr3_length,j_call,clone_size,v_call,cdr3_nt,cdr3_aa
.,13,TRBJ1-5,many,TRBV19,TGTGCCAGTAGTATAAGCATTAATCAGCCCCAGCATTTT,CASSISINQPQHF
.,14,TRBJ2-7,many,TRBV29-1,TGCAGCGCCCCGGAGGACCAGGGAGGCCACGAGCAGTACTTC,CSAPEDQGGHEQYF
.,14,TRBJ2-1,many,TRBV28,TGTGCCAGCAGGTCGTCAGACTTCTACAATGAGCAGTTCTTC,CASRSSDFYNEQFF
.,13,TRBJ2-2,many,TRBV19,TGTGCCAGTAGTATTCTGGGGGCCGGGGAGCTGTTTTTT,CASSILGAGELFF
TRBD2,14,TRBJ2-2,many,TRBV29-1,TGCAGCGTTCGACTAGCGGGAGCCACCGGGGAGCTGTTTTTT,CSVRLAGATGELFF
.,11,TRBJ1-1,many,TRBV28,TGTGCCAGCAGTTTAGAAACTGAAGCTTTCTTT,CASSLETEAFF
TRBD1,15,TRBJ1-6,many,TRBV2,TGTGCCAGCACCGTCATCGACAGGGTCGGTTCACCCCTCCACTTT,CASTVIDRVGSPLHF
TRBD1,16,TRBJ2-7,many,TRBV27,TGTGCCAGCAGTACCAGGACAGGCCCCTTGGTCTACGAGCAGTACTTC,CASSTRTGPLVYEQYF
TRBD2,13,TRBJ2-1,.,TRBV19,TGTGCCAGTAGTCTTAGCGGGAACGGTGAGCAGTTCTTC,CASSLSGNGEQFF
.,14,TRBJ2-5,few,TRBV27,TGTGCCAGCAGCCCAAATGCTATACAGGGAACCCAGTACTTC,CASSPNAIQGTQYF
.,13,TRBJ1-4,once,TRBV12-3/TRBV12-4,TGTGCCAGCAGTCCCCGGGGCAATGAAAAACTGTTTTTT,CASSPRGNEKLFF
TRBD1,12,TRBJ1-1,few,TRBV28,TGTGCCGCATGGAGCGGGGACAGAACAGCTTTCTTT,CAAWSGDRTAFF
.,14,TRBJ2-1,few,TRBV7-9,TGTGCCAGCAGAGTGCTACAGGACTACAATGAGCAGTTCTTC,CASRVLQDYNEQFF
.,13,TRBJ2-7,many,TRBV27,TGTGCCAGCAGTTTAAAGGTCTCCTACGAGCAGTACTTC,CASSLKVSYEQYF
.,15,TRBJ1-1,many,TRBV7-3,TGTGCCAGCAGCTTATCTGGGACACCGAACACTGAAGCTTTCTTT,CASSLSGTPNTEAFF
.,14,TRBJ2-5,many,TRBV7-9,TGTGCCAGCAGCTTTAGCGGAGCCCAAGAGACCCAGTACTTC,CASSFSGAQETQYF
TRBD2,16,TRBJ2-1,many,TRBV7-3,TGTGCCAGCAGCCCGACCACTAGCGGGAGTTACAATGAGCAGTTCTTC,CASSPTTSGSYNEQFF
.,15,TRBJ1-1,many,TRBV7-9,TGTGCCAGCAGCCCGAGCCAGGGTTGGGGCACTGAAGCTTTCTTT,CASSPSQGWGTEAFF
.,11,TRBJ2-5,many,TRBV10-2,TGCGCCAGCAGTGAGAGGAGGGCCCAGTACTTC,CASSERRAQYF
.,17,TRBJ2-7,many,TRBV15,TGTGCCACCAGCACCACAGGACCCGGGACTCCAATCTACGAGCAGTACTTC,CATSTTGPGTPIYEQYF
.,18,TRBJ2-3,many,TRBV7-6,TGTGCCAGCAGCTTAGCAATAAACGGGGCGCCTGGACAAGATACGCAGTATTTT,CASSLAINGAPGQDTQYF
.,13,TRBJ2-1,few,TRBV28,TGTGCCAGCGTCGGACCCGTAGGCAATGAGCAGTTCTTC,CASVGPVGNEQFF
TRBD1,15,TRBJ2-2,few,TRBV10-3,TGTGCCATCAGTGCACAGGGGGAAGACACCGGGGAGCTGTTTTTT,CAISAQGEDTGELFF
.,12,TRBJ2-1,many,TRBV13,TGTGCCAGCAGCCTAATCCAGGGGGGGCAGTTCTTC,CASSLIQGGQFF
TRBD2,14,TRBJ2-3,many,TRBV5-1,TGCGCCAGCAGCATGAGCGGGGGCACAGATACGCAGTATTTT,CASSMSGGTDTQYF
.,14,TRBJ2-5,.,TRBV6-2/TRBV6-3,TGTGCCAGCAGTTATACAGACATTCAAGAGACCCAGTACTTC,CASSYTDIQETQYF
.,12,TRBJ1-5,.,TRBV6-6,TGTGCCAGCAGTTACTTCGCCCAGCCCCAGCATTTT,CASSYFAQPQHF
TRBD1,17,TRBJ1-1,.,TRBV25-1,TGTGCCAGCAGTGTATCCACCGCAGGGGGCGCGGGCACTGAAGCTTTCTTT,CASSVSTAGGAGTEAFF
.,13,TRBJ1-6,.,TRBV20-1,TGCAGTGCTAGTTCCTCCTATAATTCACCCCTCCACTTT,CSASSSYNSPLHF
TRBD2,17,TRBJ2-7,.,TRBV6-2/TRBV6-3,TGTGCCAGCAGACTAGCGGGAGTACCGGGGTTTTCCTACGAGCAGTACTTC,CASRLAGVPGFSYEQYF
.,12,TRBJ2-3,.,TRBV15,TGTGCCACCAGCAGAGCCAACCAACAGCGGTATTTT,CATSRANQQRYF
TRBD1,15,TRBJ2-7,few,TRBV7-9,TGTGCCAGCAGCCTTGGGGACAGGGGGCTGTACGAGCAGTACTTC,CASSLGDRGLYEQYF
TRBD2,15,TRBJ2-1,many,TRBV3-1,TGTGCCAGCAGCCATAGCGGGTCCGGCTACAATGAGCAGTTCTTC,CASSHSGSGYNEQFF
TRBD2,14,TRBJ2-1,few,TRBV6-5,TGTGCCAGCAGGCTAGCGGACTCCTACAATGAGCAGTTCTTC,CASRLADSYNEQFF
.,12,TRBJ2-2,many,TRBV11-3,TGTGCCAGCAGCGGACCTGTAGGGGAGCTGTTTTTT,CASSGPVGELFF
.,14,TRBJ2-3,few,TRBV28,TGTGCCAGCAGTTTACGGGCCTCCCAGTATACGCAGTATTTT,CASSLRASQYTQYF
TRBD2,14,TRBJ2-2,many,TRBV19,TGTGCCAGTAGTGCCCAACTAGCGACTAGCGAGCTGTTTTTT,CASSAQLATSELFF
.,13,TRBJ1-1,.,TRBV28,TGTGCCAGCAGTTTCGTCCAGGCTCCTGAAGCTTTCTTT,CASSFVQAPEAFF
TRBD2,15,TRBJ2-7,many,TRBV27,TGTGCCAGCAGTTTATTGCGGGAGGGCCGCTACGAGCAGTACTTC,CASSLLREGRYEQYF
TRBD1,16,TRBJ2-3,.,TRBV5-4,TGTGCCAGCAGCTGGGGAAAACAGGGGTGGGCAGATACGCAGTATTTT,CASSWGKQGWADTQYF
.,13,TRBJ2-1,.,TRBV7-6,TGTGCCAGCAGCTTAGAGGGAGGATATGAGCAGTTCTTC,CASSLEGGYEQFF